These T cell receptor beta chains were read from a single sample in a study of blood T cell repertoires in COVID-19. The method was immunoSEQ multiplex PCR; TCRdb's version includes in-frame clones alone and lacks a portion of them. The sample records some 240,000 clones, 85% to 90% being singletons. The specimen was peripheral blood. The receptors derive from a woman aged 40 to 50 who had recovered from COVID-19. Both conserved end residues are part of each CDR3. A D gene is named only where the DNA matches it firmly. Clone size, where shown, is once, few, many, or a class for clones that have expanded.

d_gene	abundance	v_gene	j_gene	CDR3aa	CDR3nt
.	.	TRBV11-2	TRBJ2-5	CASSARALETQYF	TGTGCCAGCAGCGCTCGAGCTCTCGAGACCCAGTACTTC
.	once	TRBV3-1/TRBV3-2	TRBJ1-5	CASSQGPTNQPQHF	TGTGCCAGCAGCCAGGGCCCTACCAATCAGCCCCAGCATTTT
TRBD1	.	TRBV3-1/TRBV3-2	TRBJ2-3	CASSPARDRGDTQYF	TGTGCCAGCAGCCCGGCCCGGGACAGGGGCGATACGCAGTATTTT
TRBD1	many	TRBV9	TRBJ1-2	CASSVGTGDNGYTF	TGTGCCAGCAGCGTAGGTACAGGGGATAATGGCTACACCTTC
TRBD2	.	TRBV7-2	TRBJ2-1	CASSSNTGTTLLQFF	TGTGCCAGCAGCTCAAACACCGGGACTACACTTTTGCAGTTCTTC
.	.	TRBV15	TRBJ1-1	CATSRDRYTEAFF	TGTGCCACCAGCAGGGACAGATACACTGAAGCTTTCTTT
.	.	TRBV7-9	TRBJ1-6	CASSLGQANNSPLHF	TGTGCCAGCAGCTTAGGACAGGCGAATAATTCACCCCTCCACTTT
.	.	TRBV25-1	TRBJ2-7	CASSDPHLYYEQYF	TGTGCCAGCAGTGACCCCCACCTCTACTACGAGCAGTACTTC
.	.	TRBV10-1	TRBJ1-2	CASSAARAYGYTF	TGCGCCAGCAGTGCAGCCAGGGCCTATGGCTACACCTTC
TRBD2	.	TRBV27	TRBJ2-3	CASSSLAGGATDTQYF	TGTGCCAGCAGTTCCCTAGCGGGAGGAGCCACAGATACGCAGTATTTT
.	.	TRBV30	TRBJ2-7	CAWSPSYEQYF	TGTGCCTGGAGTCCGTCCTACGAGCAGTACTTC
TRBD1	.	TRBV3-1/TRBV3-2	TRBJ2-2	CASSRQGYGELFF	TGTGCCAGCAGCCGACAGGGCTACGGGGAGCTGTTTTTT
.	once	TRBV7-3	TRBJ2-3	CASSLAGASTDTQYF	TGTGCCAGCAGCTTAGCGGGGGCCTCCACAGATACGCAGTATTTT
.	.	TRBV3-1/TRBV3-2	TRBJ2-3	CASSQLDRTQYF	TGTGCCAGCAGCCAACTGGACAGAACGCAGTATTTT
.	.	TRBV6-5	TRBJ1-5	CASRASYSNQPQHF	TGTGCCAGCAGGGCCTCTTATAGCAATCAGCCCCAGCATTTT
.	.	TRBV18	TRBJ1-3	CASSPRTASGNTIYF	TGTGCCAGCTCCCCTAGGACAGCCTCTGGAAACACCATATATTTT
TRBD2	.	TRBV7-2	TRBJ2-2	CASSLVGGSTGELFF	TGTGCCAGCAGCTTAGTCGGGGGGTCCACCGGGGAGCTGTTTTTT
.	once	TRBV12-1	TRBJ2-1	CASSFPEAGGTYNEQFF	TGTGCCAGCAGCTTTCCCGAAGCGGGAGGTACCTACAATGAGCAGTTCTTC
TRBD1	.	TRBV4-2	TRBJ1-2	CASSQDIGTGSKGYTF	TGTGCCAGCAGCCAAGATATTGGGACAGGCTCCAAGGGCTACACCTTC
.	.	TRBV19	TRBJ2-3	CASSISTSTDTQYF	TGTGCCAGTAGTATATCGACTAGCACAGATACGCAGTATTTT
.	.	TRBV19	TRBJ1-5	CASSISSGTGNQPQHF	TGTGCCAGTAGTATTTCCTCGGGAACTGGCAATCAGCCCCAGCATTTT
TRBD2	once	TRBV11-3	TRBJ2-5	CASSPGGGFLETQYF	TGTGCCAGCAGCCCCGGGGGGGGATTCTTGGAGACCCAGTACTTC
.	.	TRBV10-3	TRBJ2-5	CAISDHDGYQETQYF	TGTGCCATCAGTGACCACGACGGGTACCAAGAGACCCAGTACTTC
.	.	TRBV30	TRBJ2-3	CAWSRTSSTDTQYF	TGTGCCTGGAGTCGCACTTCTAGCACAGATACGCAGTATTTT
TRBD1	.	TRBV5-1	TRBJ1-1	CASSPPGGLDTEAFF	TGCGCCAGCAGCCCGCCAGGGGGGTTGGACACTGAAGCTTTCTTT
TRBD2	.	TRBV4-1	TRBJ2-3	CASSQVGQRGGRSTDTQYF	TGCGCCAGCAGCCAAGTAGGCCAGCGGGGGGGCCGGAGCACAGATACGCAGTATTTT
.	.	TRBV18	TRBJ1-2	CASSRRDGDYGYTF	TGTGCCAGCTCACGGCGGGACGGAGACTATGGCTACACCTTC
TRBD1	.	TRBV2	TRBJ2-3	CASSEGTGFGKSTDTQYF	TGTGCCAGCAGTGAAGGGACAGGGTTTGGCAAATCCACAGATACGCAGTATTTT
TRBD2	.	TRBV19	TRBJ2-3	CASSQSGGATDTQYF	TGTGCCAGTAGCCAGAGCGGGGGGGCCACAGATACGCAGTATTTT
TRBD1	once	TRBV4-1	TRBJ2-1	CASSPNRDSQLNEQFF	TGCGCCAGCAGCCCCAACCGGGACAGTCAACTCAATGAGCAGTTCTTC
TRBD1	.	TRBV5-4	TRBJ2-7	CASSSGTGPYEQYF	TGTGCCAGCAGTTCCGGGACAGGACCCTACGAGCAGTACTTC
.	.	TRBV7-9	TRBJ1-1	CASSLPETGVNTEAFF	TGTGCCAGCAGCTTACCTGAGACAGGAGTGAACACTGAAGCTTTCTTT
.	.	TRBV6-5	TRBJ1-1	CASSYSTAPKAFF	TGTGCCAGCAGTTACTCCACAGCTCCTAAAGCTTTCTTT
.	.	TRBV6-1	TRBJ1-4	CASSEFAVTTNEKLFF	TGTGCCAGCAGTGAATTTGCGGTTACAACTAATGAAAAACTGTTTTTT
.	.	TRBV2	TRBJ1-5	CASSERSHYSNQPQHF	TGTGCCAGCAGTGAAAGGTCACACTATAGCAATCAGCCCCAGCATTTT
.	.	TRBV16	TRBJ1-5	CASTGHRDQPQHF	TGTGCCAGCACCGGACACCGAGATCAGCCCCAGCATTTT
.	.	TRBV4-1	TRBJ1-4	CASSQRSGDEKLFF	TGCGCCAGCAGCCAAAGGTCAGGGGATGAAAAACTGTTTTTT
TRBD1	.	TRBV6-5	TRBJ2-7	CASRPQGDSYEQYF	TGTGCCAGCAGGCCACAGGGGGACTCCTACGAGCAGTACTTC
.	.	TRBV6-6	TRBJ2-7	CASSYEGRPNEQYF	TGTGCCAGCAGTTACGAAGGCAGGCCCAACGAGCAGTACTTC
TRBD1	once	TRBV7-9	TRBJ1-1	CASSYWDSEAFF	TGTGCCAGCAGCTACTGGGACAGTGAAGCTTTCTTT
.	.	TRBV24-1	TRBJ2-2	CATSDLFPGAGELFF	TGTGCCACCAGTGATTTGTTTCCGGGGGCCGGGGAGCTGTTTTTT
.	.	TRBV11-2	TRBJ2-2	CASRSGRGRTGELFF	TGTGCCAGCAGGTCGGGGCGGGGACGGACCGGGGAGCTGTTTTTT
.	.	TRBV4-3	TRBJ1-2	CASSQESGMDYGYTF	TGCGCCAGCAGCCAAGAGTCAGGGATGGACTATGGCTACACCTTC
TRBD1	once	TRBV7-7	TRBJ2-2	CASTSGTASTGELFF	TGTGCCAGCACCTCCGGGACAGCATCCACCGGGGAGCTGTTTTTT
.	.	TRBV9	TRBJ2-3	CASSAHPTSRRKGTDTQYF	TGTGCCAGCAGCGCCCACCCAACTTCGAGGCGAAAAGGCACAGATACGCAGTATTTT
TRBD1	.	TRBV27	TRBJ2-7	CASSLSIGTVLYEQYF	TGTGCCAGCAGTTTATCGATCGGGACAGTACTCTACGAGCAGTACTTC
TRBD1	.	TRBV11-2	TRBJ1-4	CASSIPGTEKLFF	TGTGCCAGCAGCATTCCCGGGACAGAGAAACTGTTTTTT
TRBD2	.	TRBV9	TRBJ2-1	CASSALSGTSGGNEQFF	TGTGCCAGCAGCGCCCTTTCCGGGACTAGCGGGGGTAATGAGCAGTTCTTC
.	.	TRBV10-1	TRBJ2-5	CASSENRRETQYF	TGCGCCAGCAGTGAGAACCGCAGGGAGACCCAGTACTTC
.	.	TRBV7-2	TRBJ2-3	CASSGFGRDADTQYF	TGTGCCAGCAGCGGCTTTGGGCGGGATGCAGATACGCAGTATTTT
.	.	TRBV5-6	TRBJ2-5	CASSFGTPETQYF	TGTGCCAGCAGCTTCGGGACTCCAGAGACCCAGTACTTC
.	.	TRBV19	TRBJ1-5	CASTYVYYNQPQHF	TGTGCCAGCACTTACGTGTACTACAATCAGCCCCAGCATTTT